This T cell receptor (beta chain) was documented in a study of blood T cell repertoires in COVID-19. Study-level information: Samples representing acute and convalescent COVID-19 were sourced from the United States, Italy and Spain. T cells, B-cell-depleted T cells, or PBMCs provided the cDNA or gDNA that served as material.

In the study's own analysis: From reference gene primer amplification, estimates of nucleated cell counts were derived. Profiled with immunoSEQ multiplex PCR; TCRdb holds only in-frame clones, not every one. Clone size and the V and J calls come from that table; the DNA yielded D and trimming. This sample has over 450,000 clones, with roughly nine tenths found just once. Enrolled during active infection, Seattle patients were then followed longitudinally. Germline V CDR1 and CDR2: SGHTA, FQGNSA. The CDR3 sequence is 14 residues long. J was trimmed by 5 bases and V by 5 bases; bases with no gene match: 8.

Sequenced material: peripheral blood. V is TRBV7-2 and J is TRBJ1-1; TRBD1 agrees at 7 bases. This clonotype was obtained from a woman aged 45-59 years with COVID-19, enrolled during active disease. The CDR3 DNA sequence: TGTGCCAGCAGCACACGACAGGGAGGAACTGAAGCTTTCTTT. Protein product: CASSTRQGGTEAFF.